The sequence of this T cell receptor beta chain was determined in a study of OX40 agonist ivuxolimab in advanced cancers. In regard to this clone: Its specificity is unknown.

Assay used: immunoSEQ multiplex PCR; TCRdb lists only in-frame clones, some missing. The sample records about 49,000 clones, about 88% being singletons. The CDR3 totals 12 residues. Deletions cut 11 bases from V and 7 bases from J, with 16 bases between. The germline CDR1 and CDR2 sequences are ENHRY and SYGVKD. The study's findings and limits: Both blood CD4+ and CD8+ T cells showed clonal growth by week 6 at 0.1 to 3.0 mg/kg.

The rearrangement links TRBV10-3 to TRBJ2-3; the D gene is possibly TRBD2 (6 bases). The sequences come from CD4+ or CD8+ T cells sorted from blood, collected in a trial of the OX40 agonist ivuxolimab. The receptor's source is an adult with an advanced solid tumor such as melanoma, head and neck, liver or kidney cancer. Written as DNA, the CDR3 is TGTGCCGCGGCGGAGGGCTCAAATACGCAGTATTTT. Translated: CAAAEGSNTQYF.